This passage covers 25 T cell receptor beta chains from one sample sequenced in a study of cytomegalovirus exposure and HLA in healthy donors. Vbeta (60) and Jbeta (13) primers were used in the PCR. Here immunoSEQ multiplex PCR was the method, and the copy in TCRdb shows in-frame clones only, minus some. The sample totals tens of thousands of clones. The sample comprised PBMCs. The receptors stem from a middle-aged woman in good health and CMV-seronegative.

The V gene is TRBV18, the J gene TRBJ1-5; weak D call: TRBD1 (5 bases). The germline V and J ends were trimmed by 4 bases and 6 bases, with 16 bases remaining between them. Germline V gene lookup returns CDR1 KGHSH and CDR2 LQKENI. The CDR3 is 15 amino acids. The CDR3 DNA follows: TGTGCCAGCTCACTAGCAGGGCAGCTCGCTCAGCCCCAGCATTTT. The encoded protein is CASSLAGQLAQPQHF.

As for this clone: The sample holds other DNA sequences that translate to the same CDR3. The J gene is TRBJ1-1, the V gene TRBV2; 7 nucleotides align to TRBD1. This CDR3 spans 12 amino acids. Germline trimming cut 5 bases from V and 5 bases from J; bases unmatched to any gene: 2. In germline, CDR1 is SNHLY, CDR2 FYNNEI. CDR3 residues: CASSTGVTEAFF. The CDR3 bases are TGTGCCAGCAGTACAGGGGTGACTGAAGCTTTCTTT.

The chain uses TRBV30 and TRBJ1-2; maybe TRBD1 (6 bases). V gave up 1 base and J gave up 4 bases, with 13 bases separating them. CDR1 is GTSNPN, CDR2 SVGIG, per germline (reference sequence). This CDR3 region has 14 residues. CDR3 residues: CAWSEDRGGYGYTF. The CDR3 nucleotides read TGTGCCTGGAGTGAGGACAGAGGTGGCTATGGCTACACCTTC.

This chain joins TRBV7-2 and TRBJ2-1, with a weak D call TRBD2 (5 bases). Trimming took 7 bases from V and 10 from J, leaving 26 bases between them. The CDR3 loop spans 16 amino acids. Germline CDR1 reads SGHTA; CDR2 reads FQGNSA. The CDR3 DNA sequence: TGTGCCAGCACCAAAGCTTGGACTGTAGGTCGAGGAGAGCAGTTCTTC. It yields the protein CASTKAWTVGRGEQFF.

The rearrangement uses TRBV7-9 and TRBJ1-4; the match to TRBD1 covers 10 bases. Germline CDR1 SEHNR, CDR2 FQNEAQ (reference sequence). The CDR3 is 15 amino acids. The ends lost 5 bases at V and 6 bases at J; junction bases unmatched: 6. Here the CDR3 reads CASSPTGGSDEKLFF. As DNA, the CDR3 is TGTGCCAGCAGCCCGACAGGGGGCTCAGATGAAAAACTGTTTTTT.

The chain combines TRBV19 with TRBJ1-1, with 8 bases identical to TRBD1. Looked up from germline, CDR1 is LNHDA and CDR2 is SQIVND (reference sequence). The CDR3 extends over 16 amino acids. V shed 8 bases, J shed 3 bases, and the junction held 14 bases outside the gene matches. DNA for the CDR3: TGTGCCAGTTCCAGACCCCAGGGGGCCGGGGACACTGAAGCTTTCTTT. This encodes CASSRPQGAGDTEAFF.

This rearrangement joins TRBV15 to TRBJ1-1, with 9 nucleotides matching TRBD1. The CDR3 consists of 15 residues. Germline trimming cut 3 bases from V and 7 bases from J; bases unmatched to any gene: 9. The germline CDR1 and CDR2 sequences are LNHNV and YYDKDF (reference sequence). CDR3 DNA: TGTGCCACCAGCAGGACAGGGGGGCAAAATATTGAAGCTTTCTTT. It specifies CATSRTGGQNIEAFF.

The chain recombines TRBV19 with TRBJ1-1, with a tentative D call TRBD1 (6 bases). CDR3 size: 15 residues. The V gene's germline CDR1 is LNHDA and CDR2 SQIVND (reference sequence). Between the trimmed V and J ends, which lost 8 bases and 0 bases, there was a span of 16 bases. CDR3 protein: CASQRGGAMNTEAFF. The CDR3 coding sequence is TGTGCCAGTCAAAGGGGGGGAGCCATGAACACTGAAGCTTTCTTT.

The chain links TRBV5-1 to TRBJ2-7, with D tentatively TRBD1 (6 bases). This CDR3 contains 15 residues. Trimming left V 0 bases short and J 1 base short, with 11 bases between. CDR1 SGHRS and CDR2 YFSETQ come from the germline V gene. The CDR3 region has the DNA TGCGCCAGCAGCTTGGTAGTGACAGGTTCCTACGAGCAGTACTTC. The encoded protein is CASSLVVTGSYEQYF.

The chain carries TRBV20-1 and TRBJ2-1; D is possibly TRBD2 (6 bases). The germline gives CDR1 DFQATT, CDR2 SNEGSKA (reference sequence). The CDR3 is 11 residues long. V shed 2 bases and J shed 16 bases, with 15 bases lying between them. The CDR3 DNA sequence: TGCAGTGCTAGAAGGTTGCCGGGGGATTTCTTC. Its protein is CSARRLPGDFF.

The CDR3 loop is CASSSRQGLPNNGYTF. The DNA of the CDR3 is TGTGCCAGCAGTTCCCGACAGGGACTTCCCAATAATGGCTACACCTTC. The genes are TRBV28 and TRBJ1-2; 7 bases are a match to TRBD1. V lost 4 bases and J lost 6; bases outside the gene matches: 14. Germline-derived CDR1 and CDR2 are MDHEN and SYDVKM. The CDR3 has 16 amino acids.

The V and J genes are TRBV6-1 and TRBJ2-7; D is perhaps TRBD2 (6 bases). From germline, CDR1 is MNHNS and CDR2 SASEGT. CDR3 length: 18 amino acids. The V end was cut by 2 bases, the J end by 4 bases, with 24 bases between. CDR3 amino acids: CASSEQGQEGYEGYEQYF. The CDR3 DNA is TGTGCCAGCAGTGAACAGGGCCAGGAGGGGTACGAAGGGTACGAGCAGTACTTC.

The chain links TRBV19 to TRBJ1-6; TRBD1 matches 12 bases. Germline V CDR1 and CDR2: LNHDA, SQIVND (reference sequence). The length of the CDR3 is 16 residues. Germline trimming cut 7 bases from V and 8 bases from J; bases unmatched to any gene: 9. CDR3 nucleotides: TGTGCCAGTACTCTTAGCCGGGACAGGGGGCATTCACCCCTCCACTTT. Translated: CASTLSRDRGHSPLHF.

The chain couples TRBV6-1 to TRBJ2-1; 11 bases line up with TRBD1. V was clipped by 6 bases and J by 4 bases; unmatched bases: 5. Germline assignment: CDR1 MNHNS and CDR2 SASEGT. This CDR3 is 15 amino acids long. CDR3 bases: TGTGCCAGCAGCTCCGGGACAGGGGGTTACAATGAGCAGTTCTTC. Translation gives CASSSGTGGYNEQFF.

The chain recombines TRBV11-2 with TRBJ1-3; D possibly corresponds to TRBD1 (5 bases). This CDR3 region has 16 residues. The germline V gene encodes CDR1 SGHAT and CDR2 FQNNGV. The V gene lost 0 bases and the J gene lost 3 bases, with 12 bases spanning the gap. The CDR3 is CASSLDQSGLGNTIYF. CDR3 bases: TGTGCCAGCAGCTTAGATCAGTCAGGGCTTGGAAACACCATATATTTT.

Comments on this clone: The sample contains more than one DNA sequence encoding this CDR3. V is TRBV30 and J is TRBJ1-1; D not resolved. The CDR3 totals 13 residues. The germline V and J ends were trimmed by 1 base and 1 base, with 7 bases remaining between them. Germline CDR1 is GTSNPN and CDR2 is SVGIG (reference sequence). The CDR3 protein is CAWSGQENTEAFF. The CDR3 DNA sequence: TGTGCCTGGAGTGGCCAGGAGAACACTGAAGCTTTCTTT.

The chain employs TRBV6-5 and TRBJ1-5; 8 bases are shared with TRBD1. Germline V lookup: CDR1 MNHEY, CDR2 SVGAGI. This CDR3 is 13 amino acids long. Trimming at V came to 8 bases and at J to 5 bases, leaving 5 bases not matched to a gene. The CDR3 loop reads CASRRGLDQPQHF. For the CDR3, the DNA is TGTGCCAGCCGCAGGGGGCTCGATCAGCCCCAGCATTTT.

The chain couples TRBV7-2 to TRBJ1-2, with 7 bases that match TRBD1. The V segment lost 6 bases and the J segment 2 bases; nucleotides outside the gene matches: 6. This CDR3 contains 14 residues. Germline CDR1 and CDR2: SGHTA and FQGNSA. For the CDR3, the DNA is TGTGCCAGCAGTTCACTGGGACAGAACTATGGCTACACCTTC. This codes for CASSSLGQNYGYTF.

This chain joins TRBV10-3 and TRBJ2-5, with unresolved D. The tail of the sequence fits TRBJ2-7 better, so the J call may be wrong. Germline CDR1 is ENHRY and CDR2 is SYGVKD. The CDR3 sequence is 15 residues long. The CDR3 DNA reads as TGTGCCATCAGTGACCCGCGGCCGACGGCCGACGAGCAGTACTTC. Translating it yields CAISDPRPTADEQYF.

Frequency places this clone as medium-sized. CDR3 sequence reads: CASSTYSSGEQYF. The CDR3 nucleotides read TGTGCCAGTAGTACCTACTCTAGCGGGGAGCAGTACTTC. The chain joins TRBV19 to TRBJ2-7, with TRBD2 matching 8 bases. Germline V lookup: CDR1 LNHDA, CDR2 SQIVND (reference sequence). The J segment lost 7 bases and the V segment lost 4 bases, leaving 6 bases of the junction unmatched. CDR3 length: 13 amino acids.

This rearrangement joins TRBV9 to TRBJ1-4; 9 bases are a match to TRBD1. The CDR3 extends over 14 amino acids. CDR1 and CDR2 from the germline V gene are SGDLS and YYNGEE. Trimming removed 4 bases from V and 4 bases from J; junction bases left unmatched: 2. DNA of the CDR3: TGTGCCAGCAGCTCGGGACAGGGTAATGAAAAACTGTTTTTT. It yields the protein CASSSGQGNEKLFF. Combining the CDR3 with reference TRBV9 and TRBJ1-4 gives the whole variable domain DSGVTQTPKHLITATGQRVTLRCSPRSGDLSVYWYQQSLDQGLQFLIQYYNGEERAKGNILERFSAQQFPDLHSELNLSSLELGDSALYFCASSSGQGNEKLFFGSGTQLSVL.

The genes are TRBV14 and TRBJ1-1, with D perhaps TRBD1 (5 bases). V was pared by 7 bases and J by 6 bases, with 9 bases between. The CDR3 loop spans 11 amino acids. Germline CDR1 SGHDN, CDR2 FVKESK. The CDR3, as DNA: TGTGCCAGCACGTTGGGGCCTGAAGCTTTCTTT. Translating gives CASTLGPEAFF.

The CDR3 loop is CASSSAGPLHF. The CDR3 DNA follows: TGTGCCAGCAGCTCGGCAGGTCCCCTCCACTTT. This chain joins TRBV4-2 and TRBJ1-6; D call uncertain. V gave up 5 bases and J gave up 13 bases, with 9 bases separating them. The germline V gene has CDR1 LGHNA and CDR2 YNFKEQ. The CDR3 runs 11 residues.

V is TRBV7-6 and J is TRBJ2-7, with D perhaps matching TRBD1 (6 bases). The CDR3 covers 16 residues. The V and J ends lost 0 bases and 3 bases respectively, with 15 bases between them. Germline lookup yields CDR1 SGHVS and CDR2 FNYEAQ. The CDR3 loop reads CASSLAIPGQDYEQYF. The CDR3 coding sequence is TGTGCCAGCAGCTTAGCCATCCCGGGACAAGACTACGAGCAGTACTTC. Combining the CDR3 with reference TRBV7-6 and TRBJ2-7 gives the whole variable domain GAGVSQSPRYKVTKRGQDVALRCDPISGHVSLYWYRQALGQGPEFLTYFNYEAQQDKSGLPNDRFSAERPEGSISTLTIQRTEQRDSAMYRCASSLAIPGQDYEQYFGPGTRLTVT.

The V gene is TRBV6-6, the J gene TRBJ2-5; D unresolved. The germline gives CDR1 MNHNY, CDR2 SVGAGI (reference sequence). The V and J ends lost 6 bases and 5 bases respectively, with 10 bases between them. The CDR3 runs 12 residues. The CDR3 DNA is TGTGCCAGCAGCCACTTGCGGGAGACCCAGTACTTC. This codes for CASSHLRETQYF.